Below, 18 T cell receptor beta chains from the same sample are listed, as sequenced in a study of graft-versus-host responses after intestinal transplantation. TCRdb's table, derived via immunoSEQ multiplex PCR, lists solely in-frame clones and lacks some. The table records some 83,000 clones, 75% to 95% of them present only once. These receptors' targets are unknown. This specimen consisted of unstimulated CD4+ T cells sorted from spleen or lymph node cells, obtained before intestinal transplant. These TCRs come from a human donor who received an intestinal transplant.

The CDR3 spells CASSTTGNEKLFF. DNA of the CDR3: TGTGCCAGTAGTACGACAGGGAATGAAAAACTGTTTTTT. The chain joins TRBV19 to TRBJ1-4; TRBD1 matches 7 bases. The CDR3 is 13 residues long. J lost 5 bases, V lost 4 bases, and 1 base had no gene match. Germline V gives CDR1 LNHDA, CDR2 SQIVND (reference sequence).

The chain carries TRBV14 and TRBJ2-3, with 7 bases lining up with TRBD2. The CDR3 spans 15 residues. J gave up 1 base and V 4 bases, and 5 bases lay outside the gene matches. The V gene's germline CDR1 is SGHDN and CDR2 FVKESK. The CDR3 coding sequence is TGTGCCAGCAGCCTTCGTCGGGAGGGCACAGATACGCAGTATTTT. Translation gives CASSLRREGTDTQYF.

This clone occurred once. CDR3 sequence: CASSYTTGVPTGELFF. CDR3 nucleotide sequence: TGCGCCAGCAGCTATACGACAGGGGTTCCCACCGGGGAGCTGTTTTTT. The chain joins TRBV5-1 to TRBJ2-2, with TRBD1 matching over 8 bases. Germline V gene lookup returns CDR1 SGHRS and CDR2 YFSETQ. V was pared by 3 bases and J by 4 bases, with 8 bases of the junction left unmatched. This CDR3 has 16 residues.

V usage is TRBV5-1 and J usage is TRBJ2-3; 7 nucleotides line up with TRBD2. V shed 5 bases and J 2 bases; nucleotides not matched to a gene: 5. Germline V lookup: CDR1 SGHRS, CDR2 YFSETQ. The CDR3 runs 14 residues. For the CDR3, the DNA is TGCGCCAGCAGAGGGACTACCCACACAGATACGCAGTATTTT. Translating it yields CASRGTTHTDTQYF. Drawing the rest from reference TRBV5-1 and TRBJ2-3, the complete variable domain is KAGVTQTPRYLIKTRGQQVTLSCSPISGHRSVSWYQQTPGQGLQFLFEYFSETQRNKGNFPGRFSGRQFSNSRSEMNVSTLELGDSALYLCASRGTTHTDTQYFGPGTRLTVL.

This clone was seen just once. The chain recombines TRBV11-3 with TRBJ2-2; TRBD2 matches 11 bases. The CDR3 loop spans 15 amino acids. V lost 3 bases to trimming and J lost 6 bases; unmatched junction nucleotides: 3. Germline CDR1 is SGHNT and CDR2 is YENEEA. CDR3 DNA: TGTGCCAGCAGCTTTAGCGGGGGGGTTTCCGGGGAGCTGTTTTTT. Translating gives CASSFSGGVSGELFF.

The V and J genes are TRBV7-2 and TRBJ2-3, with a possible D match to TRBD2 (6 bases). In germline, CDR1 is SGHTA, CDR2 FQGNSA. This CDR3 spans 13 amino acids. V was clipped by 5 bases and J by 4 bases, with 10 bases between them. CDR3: CASSLSSADTQYF. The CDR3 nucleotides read TGTGCCAGCAGCCTCTCTAGCGCAGATACGCAGTATTTT. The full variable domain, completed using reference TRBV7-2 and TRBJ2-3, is GAGVSQSPSNKVTEKGKDVELRCDPISGHTALYWYRQSLGQGLEFLIYFQGNSAPDKSGLPSDRFSAERTGGSVSTLTIQRTQQEDSAVYLCASSLSSADTQYFGPGTRLTVL.

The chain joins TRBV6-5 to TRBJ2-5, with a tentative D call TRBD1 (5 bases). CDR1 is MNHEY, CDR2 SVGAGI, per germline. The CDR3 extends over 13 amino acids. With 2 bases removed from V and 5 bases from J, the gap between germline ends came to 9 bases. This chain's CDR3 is CASSYAGLETQYF. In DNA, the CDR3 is TGTGCCAGCAGTTACGCAGGGTTGGAGACCCAGTACTTC.

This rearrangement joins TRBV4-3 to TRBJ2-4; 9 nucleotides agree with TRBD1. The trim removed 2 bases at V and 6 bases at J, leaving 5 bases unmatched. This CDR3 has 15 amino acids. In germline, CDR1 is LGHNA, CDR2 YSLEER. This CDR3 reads CASSQTGGNSNIQYF. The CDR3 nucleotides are TGCGCCAGCAGCCAAACAGGGGGCAATTCAAACATTCAGTACTTC.

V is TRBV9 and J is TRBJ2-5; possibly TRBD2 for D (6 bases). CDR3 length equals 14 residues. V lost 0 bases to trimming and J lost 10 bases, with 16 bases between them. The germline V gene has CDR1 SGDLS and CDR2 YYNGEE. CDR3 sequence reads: CASSVATGVSGQYF. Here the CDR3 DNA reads TGTGCCAGCAGCGTAGCTACGGGGGTTAGCGGCCAGTACTTC.

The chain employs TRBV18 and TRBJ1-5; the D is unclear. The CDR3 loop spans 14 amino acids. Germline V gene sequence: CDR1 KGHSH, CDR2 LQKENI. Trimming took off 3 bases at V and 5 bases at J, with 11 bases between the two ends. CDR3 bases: TGTGCCAGCTCACCTTTGCAGGAATATCAGCCCCAGCATTTT. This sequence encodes CASSPLQEYQPQHF.

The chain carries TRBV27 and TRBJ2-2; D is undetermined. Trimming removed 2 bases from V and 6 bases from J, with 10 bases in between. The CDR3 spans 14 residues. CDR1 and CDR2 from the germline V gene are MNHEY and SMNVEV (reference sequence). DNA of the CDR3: TGTGCCAGCAGTTTAAGGAGTCCCTCCGGGGAGCTGTTTTTT. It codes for CASSLRSPSGELFF.

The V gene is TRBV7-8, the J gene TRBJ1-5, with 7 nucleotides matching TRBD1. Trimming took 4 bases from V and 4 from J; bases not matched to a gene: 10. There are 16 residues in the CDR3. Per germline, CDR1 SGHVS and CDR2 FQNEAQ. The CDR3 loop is CASSSSGQNANQPQHF. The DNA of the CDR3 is TGTGCCAGCAGCTCATCGGGACAGAATGCAAATCAGCCCCAGCATTTT.

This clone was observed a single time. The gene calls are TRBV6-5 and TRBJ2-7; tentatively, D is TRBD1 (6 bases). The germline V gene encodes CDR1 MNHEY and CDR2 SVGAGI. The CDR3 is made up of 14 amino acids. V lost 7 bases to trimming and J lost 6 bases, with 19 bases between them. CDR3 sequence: CASTPSRGTFEQYF. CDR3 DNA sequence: TGTGCCAGCACCCCGAGCAGGGGTACCTTCGAGCAGTACTTC.

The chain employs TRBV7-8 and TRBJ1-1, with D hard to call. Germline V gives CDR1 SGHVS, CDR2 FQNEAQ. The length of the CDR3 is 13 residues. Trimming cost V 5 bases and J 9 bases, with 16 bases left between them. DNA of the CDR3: TGTGCCAGCAGCCGTGGGGAGAACTGGCAAGCTTTCTTT. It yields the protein CASSRGENWQAFF.

CDR3 in DNA: TGCGCCAGCAGCCTACAAGTCGGGGGTAATGAAAAACTGTTTTTT. Its protein is CASSLQVGGNEKLFF. J is TRBJ1-4 and V is TRBV4-3, with a tentative D call TRBD1 (5 bases). The length of the CDR3 is 15 residues. Germline V gives CDR1 LGHNA, CDR2 YSLEER. Deletions cut 4 bases from V and 4 bases from J, with 13 bases between.

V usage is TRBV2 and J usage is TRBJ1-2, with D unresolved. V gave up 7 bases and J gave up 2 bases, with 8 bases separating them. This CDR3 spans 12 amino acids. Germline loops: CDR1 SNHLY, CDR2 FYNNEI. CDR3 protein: CASTTGNYGYTF. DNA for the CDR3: TGTGCCAGCACCACGGGGAACTATGGCTACACCTTC.

In DNA form, the CDR3 reads TGTGCCAGCAGGGAACAGGGCCTGGGTTCACCCCTCCACTTT. Translation: CASREQGLGSPLHF. J is TRBJ1-6 and V is TRBV5-5; possibly TRBD1 for D (6 bases). Germline V CDR1 and CDR2: SGHKS, YYEKEE (reference sequence). The V gene lost 5 bases and the J gene lost 9 bases, with 15 bases spanning the gap. The CDR3 runs to 14 residues.

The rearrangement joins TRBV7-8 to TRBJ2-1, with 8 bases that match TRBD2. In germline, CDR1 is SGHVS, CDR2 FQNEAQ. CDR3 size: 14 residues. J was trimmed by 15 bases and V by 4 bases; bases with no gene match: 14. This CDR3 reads CASSSDRLGTSRFF. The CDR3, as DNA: TGTGCCAGCAGCTCTGATAGACTAGGGACTAGTAGGTTCTTC. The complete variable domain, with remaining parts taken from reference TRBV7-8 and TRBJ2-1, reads GAGVSQSPRYKVAKRGQDVALRCDPISGHVSLFWYQQALGQGPEFLTYFQNEAQLDKSGLPSDRFFAERPEGSVSTLKIQRTQQEDSAVYLCASSSDRLGTSRFFGPGTRLTVL.